This entry lists 3 T cell receptor beta chains sequenced from one sample in a study of cytomegalovirus exposure and HLA in healthy donors. Clones were sequenced by immunoSEQ multiplex PCR, and TCRdb holds only the in-frame ones, with some missing. The profile shows approximately 280,000 clones, approximately 86% of them singletons. The specimen sequenced was PBMCs. The receptor set was obtained from a woman younger than 30 in good health and CMV-seronegative.

The CDR3 loop reads CASSLSGLATYEQYF. The CDR3 nucleotides are TGTGCCAGCAGTTTATCCGGACTAGCCACCTACGAGCAGTACTTC. The chain recombines TRBV27 with TRBJ2-7, with TRBD2 identical over 8 bases. Trimming at V came to 0 bases and at J to 2 bases, leaving 3 bases not matched to a gene. This CDR3 is built from 15 residues. Germline assignment: CDR1 MNHEY and CDR2 SMNVEV (reference sequence).

The rearrangement links TRBV27 to TRBJ2-5; D is possibly TRBD1 (6 bases). V lost 6 bases and J lost 4, with 12 bases in between. The CDR3 is 13 amino acids. Germline V gene sequence: CDR1 MNHEY, CDR2 SMNVEV (reference sequence). The CDR3 bases are TGTGCCAGCAGAGGGGGAAATGCAGAGACCCAGTACTTC. It is translated as CASRGGNAETQYF.

This clone has a single count. The chain links TRBV10-3 to TRBJ2-7; D is perhaps TRBD1 (6 bases). The CDR3 totals 15 residues. The germline gives CDR1 ENHRY, CDR2 SYGVKD. V was shortened by 10 bases and J by 6 bases, with 25 bases between the two germline ends. The CDR3 coding sequence is TGTGCCACCATGAAACTGACAGGCAAAACGTCCGAGCAGTACTTC. This gives the protein CATMKLTGKTSEQYF.